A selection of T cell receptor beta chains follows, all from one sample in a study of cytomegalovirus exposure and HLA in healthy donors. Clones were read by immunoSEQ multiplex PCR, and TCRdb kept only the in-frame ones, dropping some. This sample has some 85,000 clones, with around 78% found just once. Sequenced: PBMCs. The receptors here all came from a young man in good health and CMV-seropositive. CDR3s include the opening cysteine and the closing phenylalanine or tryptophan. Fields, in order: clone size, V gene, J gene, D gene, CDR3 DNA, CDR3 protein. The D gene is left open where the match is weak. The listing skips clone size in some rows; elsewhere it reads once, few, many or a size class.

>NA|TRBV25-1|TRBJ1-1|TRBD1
TGTGCCAGCAGGGACAGGGGAGCACATGAAGCTTTCTTT
CASRDRGAHEAFF
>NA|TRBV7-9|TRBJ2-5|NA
TGTGCCAGCAGCTTAGCCTCAAGGGGTGAGACCCAGTACTTC
CASSLASRGETQYF
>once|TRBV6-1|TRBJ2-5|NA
TGTGCCAGCAGTGAAGCCGTCAGGTCACGTTTGACCCAGTACTTC
CASSEAVRSRLTQYF
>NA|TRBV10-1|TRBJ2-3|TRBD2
TGCGCCAGCAGTGAGTCGGGCGGGAGAACAGATACGCAGTATTTT
CASSESGGRTDTQYF
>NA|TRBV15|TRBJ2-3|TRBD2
TGTGCCACCAGCAGAGATATTCTAGCGGGAGGGGGTTCCACAGATACGCAGTATTTT
CATSRDILAGGGSTDTQYF
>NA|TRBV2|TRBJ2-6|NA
TGTGCCAGCAGCCCCCAGGGGCGGGCTGGGGCCAACGTCCTGACTTTC
CASSPQGRAGANVLTF
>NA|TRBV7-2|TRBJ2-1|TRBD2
TGTGCCAGCAGCCGACCAGCGGGAAACACCTACAATGAGCAGTTCTTC
CASSRPAGNTYNEQFF
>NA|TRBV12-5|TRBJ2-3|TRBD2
TGTGCTAGTGGTCTCCAGTTACTAGCGGGAGGACGGAGCACAGATACGCAGTATTTT
CASGLQLLAGGRSTDTQYF
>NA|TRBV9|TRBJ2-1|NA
TGTGCCAGCAGCGCGACTAGTAAGGCTGATGAGCAGTTCTTC
CASSATSKADEQFF
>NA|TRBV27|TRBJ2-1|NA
TGTGCCAGCAGTTTACAGGGTAACGATGAGCAGTTCTTC
CASSLQGNDEQFF
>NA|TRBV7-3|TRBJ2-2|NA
TGTGCCAGCAAGCCCTGGGCTACGGCGGGCGGGGAGCTGTTTTTT
CASKPWATAGGELFF
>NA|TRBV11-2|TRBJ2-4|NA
TGTGCCAGCAGCCCGCGGTCAGCCAAAAACATTCAGTACTTC
CASSPRSAKNIQYF
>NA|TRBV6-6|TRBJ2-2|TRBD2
TGTGCCAGCAGTTTTCCCAGCGGGAAAGGCACCGGGGAGCTGTTTTTT
CASSFPSGKGTGELFF
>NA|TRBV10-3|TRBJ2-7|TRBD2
TGTGCCATCAGTGAACCACCAGCGGGAGTAGGTTACTTC
CAISEPPAGVGYF
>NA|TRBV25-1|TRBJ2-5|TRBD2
TGTGCCAGCAGTGATCTCGGTCAGGGAGGGGAGACCCAGTACTTC
CASSDLGQGGETQYF
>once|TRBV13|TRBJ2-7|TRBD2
TGTGCCAGCAGCCTTAGCGGGAGGCACTACGAGCAGTACTTC
CASSLSGRHYEQYF
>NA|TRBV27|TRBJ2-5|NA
TGTGCCAGCTATGGCGGGGGCAACGAGACCCAGTACTTC
CASYGGGNETQYF
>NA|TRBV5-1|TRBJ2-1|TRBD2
TGCGCCAGCAGCCCGACTAGCGGGAGTCGAGGAGAGCAGTTCTTC
CASSPTSGSRGEQFF
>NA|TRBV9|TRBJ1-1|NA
TGTGCCAGCAGCGTAGGGGTACGGGGGGATGAAGCTTTCTTT
CASSVGVRGDEAFF
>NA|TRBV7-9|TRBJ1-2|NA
TGTGCCAGCAGCTTCGGTGGACTTACCACCTATGGCTACACCTTC
CASSFGGLTTYGYTF
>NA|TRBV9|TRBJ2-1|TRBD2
TGTGCCAGCAGCACGCGCGGGAGGGCAGATGAGCAGTTCTTC
CASSTRGRADEQFF
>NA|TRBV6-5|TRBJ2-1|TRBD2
TGTGCCAGCAGTCCGACTAGCGGGCCCTACAATGAGCAGTTCTTC
CASSPTSGPYNEQFF
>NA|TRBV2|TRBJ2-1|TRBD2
TGTGCCAGCAGTGAAGGGCTAGCGGGAGGTGAGCAGTTCTTC
CASSEGLAGGEQFF
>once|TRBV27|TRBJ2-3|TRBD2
TGTGCCAGCAGCCCGGGTCGGGGGGTGGCGCAGTATTTT
CASSPGRGVAQYF
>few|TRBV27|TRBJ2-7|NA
TGTGCCAGCAGACTCTCGGGCTCCCGCGGAGGGGAGCAGTACTTC
CASRLSGSRGGEQYF
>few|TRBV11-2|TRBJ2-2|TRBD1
TGTGCCAGCAGCCCGGACAGGCTTACCGGGGAGCTGTTTTTT
CASSPDRLTGELFF
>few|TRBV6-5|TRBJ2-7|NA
TGTGCCAGCAGCTCGACAGCAATCCCCATCGAGCAGTACTTC
CASSSTAIPIEQYF
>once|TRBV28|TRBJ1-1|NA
TGTGCCAGCGGTTTACAGGGTTTAGCTGAAGCTTTCTTT
CASGLQGLAEAFF
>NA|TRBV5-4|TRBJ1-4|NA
TGTGCCAGCAGCATCCAGGGTTTGACTAATGAAAAACTGTTTTTT
CASSIQGLTNEKLFF
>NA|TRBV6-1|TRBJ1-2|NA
TGTGCCAGCAGGAAAGGACAGAGAAGCTATGGCTACACCTTC
CASRKGQRSYGYTF
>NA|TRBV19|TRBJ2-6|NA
TGTGCCAGTAGATCGGGTGGGGCCAACGTCCTGACTTTC
CASRSGGANVLTF
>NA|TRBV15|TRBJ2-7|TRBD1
TGTGCCACCAGCAGAACCGGGACAGGCGGGAACGAGCAGTACTTC
CATSRTGTGGNEQYF
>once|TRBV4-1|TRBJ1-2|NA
TGCGCCAGCAGCCAAGATCGAGTCGCGAGCTATGGCTACACCTTC
CASSQDRVASYGYTF
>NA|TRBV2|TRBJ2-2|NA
TGTGCCAGCAGCCTCTACACCGGGGAGCTGTTTTTT
CASSLYTGELFF
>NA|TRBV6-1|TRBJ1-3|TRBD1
TGTGCCAGCAGTGGGGACAGGACCTCTGGAAACACCATATATTTT
CASSGDRTSGNTIYF
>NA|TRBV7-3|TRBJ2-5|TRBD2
TGTGCCAGCAGCTTAAGTACGGGAGGGGTGAGGGAGACCCAGTACTTC
CASSLSTGGVRETQYF
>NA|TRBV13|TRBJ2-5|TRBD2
TGTGCCAGCAGCTCTCCCCGGGAGGGAGAGACCCAGTACTTC
CASSSPREGETQYF
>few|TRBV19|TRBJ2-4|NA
TGTGCCAGTAGTATCAGTAACAGAAAACCTCAAAACATTCAGTACTTC
CASSISNRKPQNIQYF
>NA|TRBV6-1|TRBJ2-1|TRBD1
TGTGCCAGCAGCAAACGGGACAGGTACAATGAGCAGTTCTTC
CASSKRDRYNEQFF
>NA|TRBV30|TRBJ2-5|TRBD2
TGTGCCTGGAGGGCGACAGCGGGACCCGCCCGCAGTCAGGAAGAGACCCAGTACTTC
CAWRATAGPARSQEETQYF
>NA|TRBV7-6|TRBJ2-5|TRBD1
TGTGCCAGCAGCTTCCCCCCCGGACAGGTAGACCAAGAGACCCAGTACTTC
CASSFPPGQVDQETQYF
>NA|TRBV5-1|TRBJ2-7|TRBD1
TGCGCCAGCAGCTTGATACAGGGGGCTGGGGAGCAGTACTTC
CASSLIQGAGEQYF
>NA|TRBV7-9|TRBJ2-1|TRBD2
TGTGCCAGCAGCTTAGGAAGCGGGAGGAAAGATGAGCAGTTCTTC
CASSLGSGRKDEQFF
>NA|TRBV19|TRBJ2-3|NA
TGTGCCAGTAGTCTGGGGGCCGATACGCAGTATTTT
CASSLGADTQYF
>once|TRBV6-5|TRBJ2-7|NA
TGTGCCCAGGAGGCGCCCGGGGACGAGCAGTACTTC
CAQEAPGDEQYF
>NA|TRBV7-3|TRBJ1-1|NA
TGTGCCAGCAGCTTAAGTTCGGACACTGAAGCTTTCTTT
CASSLSSDTEAFF
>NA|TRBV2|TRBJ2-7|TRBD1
TGTGCCAGCCGGCGACAGGGGGGTACCTACGAGCAGTACTTC
CASRRQGGTYEQYF
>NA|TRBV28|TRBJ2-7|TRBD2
TGTGCCAGCAGCCGAAGGACTAGCGGGAGGGCCTACGAGCAGTACTTC
CASSRRTSGRAYEQYF
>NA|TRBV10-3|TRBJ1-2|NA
TGTGCCATCAGTGAGCAGGGACACCAATATGGCTACACCTTC
CAISEQGHQYGYTF
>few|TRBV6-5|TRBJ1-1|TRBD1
TGTGCCAGCAGTTACCGGACAGGCAACACTGAAGCTTTCTTT
CASSYRTGNTEAFF
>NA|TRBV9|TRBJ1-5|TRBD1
TGTGCCAGCAGTACAGGGGGCACTCAGCCCCAGCATTTT
CASSTGGTQPQHF
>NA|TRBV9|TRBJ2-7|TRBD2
TGTGCCAGCAGCGTCTACCTAAGCGGGAGGGCCTCCTACGAGCAGTACTTC
CASSVYLSGRASYEQYF
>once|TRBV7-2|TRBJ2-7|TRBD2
TGTGCCAGCAGCTTACGTACTAGCGGGAGGTCGGAGCAGTACTTC
CASSLRTSGRSEQYF
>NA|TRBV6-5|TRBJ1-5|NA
TGTGCCAGCAGTTACTCCCCGAATCAGCCCCAGCATTTT
CASSYSPNQPQHF
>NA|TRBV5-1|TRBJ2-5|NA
TGCGCCAGCAGCCGTTGGAACCGGGTAGAGACCCAGTACTTC
CASSRWNRVETQYF
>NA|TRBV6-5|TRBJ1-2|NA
TGTGCCAGCAGGGTAGGGGGTGTCTATGGCTACACCTTC
CASRVGGVYGYTF
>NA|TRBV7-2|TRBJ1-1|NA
TGTGCCAGCAGCTTGACCAGGTCATTGAACACTGAAGCTTTCTTT
CASSLTRSLNTEAFF
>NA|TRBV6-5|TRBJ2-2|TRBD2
TGTGCCAGTGGGGGACTAGCGGCCACCGGGGAGCTGTTTTTT
CASGGLAATGELFF